Listed below are T cell receptor beta chains from one sample, sequenced in a study of blood T cell repertoires in COVID-19. Here immunoSEQ multiplex PCR was the method, and the copy in TCRdb shows in-frame clones only, minus some. This sample has hundreds of thousands of clones, with 70% to 90% found just once. The sequencing input was PBMCs or T cells enriched from blood (not recorded which). The receptors shown here come from a woman aged 18-29 years with acute COVID-19. The CDR3 runs from the conserved cysteine through the conserved F or W. D genes are given only for firm matches. The size entry is marked missing in some rows and otherwise reads once, few, many or a size class.

j_call v_call d_call clone_size cdr3_nt cdr3_aa
TRBJ1-6 TRBV5-1 TRBD1 - TGCGCCAGCAGCCCTGACAGGGAAAATTCACCCCTCCACTTT CASSPDRENSPLHF
TRBJ1-2 TRBV6-5 TRBD1 once TGTGCCAGCAGTTACTCGAACAGACAGGGGTATGGCTACACCTTC CASSYSNRQGYGYTF
TRBJ2-5 TRBV6-1 - few TGTGCCAGCAGTGAAGCGCTCGGAGGTCAAGAGACCCAGTACTTC CASSEALGGQETQYF
TRBJ2-1 TRBV3-1/TRBV3-2 TRBD2 - TGTGCCAGCAGCCAAGATGTCAGCGGGAGTCACAATGAGCAGTTCTTC CASSQDVSGSHNEQFF
TRBJ2-7 TRBV12-5 TRBD2 - TGTGCTAGTGGTCTGATAGCGGGGTATTCCTACGAGCAGTACTTC CASGLIAGYSYEQYF
TRBJ2-1 TRBV7-2 - - TGTGCCAGCAGCTTAGGAGTGTTAAATGAGCAGTTCTTC CASSLGVLNEQFF
TRBJ2-3 TRBV4-1 TRBD2 - TGCGCCAGCAGCCAAGTGTCGGGGGGGCACACAGATACGCAGTATTTT CASSQVSGGHTDTQYF
TRBJ1-1 TRBV19 - - TGTGCCAGTAGTATAACAAGGAGCACTGAAGCTTTCTTT CASSITRSTEAFF
TRBJ1-1 TRBV6-5 - - TGTGCCAGCAGGCTCACAGGGAACACTGAAGCTTTCTTT CASRLTGNTEAFF
TRBJ2-7 TRBV28 TRBD2 - TGTGCCAGCAGTTTTATCAACCGGGACTATTCCTACGAGCAGTACTTC CASSFINRDYSYEQYF
TRBJ1-2 TRBV7-9 - - TGTGCCAGCAGCAATACAGGGAGTTTTTATGGCTACACCTTC CASSNTGSFYGYTF
TRBJ2-5 TRBV7-6 TRBD1 once TGTGCCAGCAGCTTAAGTGAGACAGGGGGGTACCAAGAGACCCAGTACTTC CASSLSETGGYQETQYF
TRBJ2-1 TRBV27 - - TGTGCCAGCAGCCGACTACACAATGAGCAGTTCTTC CASSRLHNEQFF
TRBJ2-7 TRBV3-1/TRBV3-2 TRBD1 - TGTGCCAGCAGCCGGACAGGGAACGAGCAGTACTTC CASSRTGNEQYF
TRBJ1-2 TRBV19 - - TGTGCCAGTACGGGGAGAGCTAACTATGGCTACACCTTC CASTGRANYGYTF
TRBJ1-6 TRBV9 - - TGTGCCAGCAGCGTACGGGACAATGGACCACCCCTCCACTTT CASSVRDNGPPLHF
TRBJ2-1 TRBV4-3 - - TGCGCCAGCAGCCAAGCTACCGACGGGAGTAATGAGCAGTTCTTC CASSQATDGSNEQFF